This TCR beta chain derives from a study of blood T cell repertoires in COVID-19. Study overall: For recovered donors of Cohort 3, there were two negative PCRs, clearance, or symptom resolution. Sample material is recorded as cDNA or gDNA derived from T cells, B-cell-depleted T cells, or PBMCs.

Methods used by the authors: Reference gene primer amplification yielded estimated nucleated cell counts. Assay: immunoSEQ multiplex PCR; the TCRdb copy retains only in-frame clones and omits some. The V and J calls and the clone size are those of that table, but D and trimming were determined from the DNA. The repertoire holds around 190,000 clones, more than 85% seen once, with about 26% in the top ten. Trimming stripped 7 bases from V and 4 bases from J, with 14 bases between. Germline assignment: CDR1 SQVTM and CDR2 ANQGSEA. The CDR3 has 13 amino acids. V usage is TRBV29-1 and J usage is TRBJ2-1, with D perhaps TRBD2 (7 bases). Sequenced: PBMCs or T cells enriched from blood (not recorded which). This clonotype was obtained from a middle-aged woman in a cohort exposed to, infected with or recovered from COVID-19 (not recorded which). CDR3 region: CSGRGGTYNEQFF. The CDR3, as DNA: TGCAGCGGAAGGGGGGGTACATACAATGAGCAGTTCTTC.